This record concerns one T cell receptor (beta chain) sequence. Its cognate antigen is unknown. This sample was taken from a study of cytomegalovirus exposure and HLA in healthy donors. This PCR relied on a set of 60 Vbeta primers and 13 Jbeta primers. The method was immunoSEQ multiplex PCR; TCRdb's version includes in-frame clones alone and lacks a portion of them. The table has around 160,000 clones, around 68% seen once; the top ten hold roughly 1.4%. Study-wide results and caveats: Owing to their indistinguishability, certain V segments, notably TRBV6-2 and TRBV6-3, were excluded. Confirmation in vitro established that a few CMV-associated chains were specific for CMV antigens. Later analysis suggested most CMV-associated TCR beta chains were HLA-restricted.

This CDR3 has 15 residues. Trimming cost V 1 base and J 9 bases, with 13 bases left between them. CDR1 is SGHVS, CDR2 FQNEAQ, per germline. The chain uses TRBV7-8 and TRBJ1-6; maybe TRBD1 (6 bases). Sequenced: PBMCs. This TCR derives from a man over 45 in good health and CMV-seronegative. Written as DNA, the CDR3 is TGTGCCAGCAGCTTAGGGGGACAATTAGTTTCACCCCTCCACTTT. It yields the protein CASSLGGQLVSPLHF.